A selection of T cell receptor beta chains follows, all from one sample in a study of blood T cell repertoires in COVID-19. The method was immunoSEQ multiplex PCR; TCRdb's version includes in-frame clones alone and lacks a portion of them. The repertoire holds 80,000 to 85,000 clones, around 90% seen once, with more than 4.5% in the top ten. Specimen: peripheral blood. All receptors come from a woman of 80 years or more with acute or convalescent COVID-19. CDR3s include the opening cysteine and the closing phenylalanine or tryptophan. D genes are given only for firm matches. Where a row states a size, it is once, few, many or the class of an expanded clone; other rows omit it.

clone size: NA
D gene: TRBD2
V gene: TRBV5-1
J gene: TRBJ2-2
CDR3 protein: CASRVAGSPTGELFF
CDR3 DNA: TGCGCCAGCAGAGTAGCGGGAAGCCCCACCGGGGAGCTGTTTTTT

clone size: NA
D gene: NA
V gene: TRBV4-1
J gene: TRBJ2-6
CDR3 protein: CASSQTGTHSGANVLTF
CDR3 DNA: TGCGCCAGCAGCCAAACCGGGACACACTCTGGGGCCAACGTCCTGACTTTC

clone size: NA
D gene: NA
V gene: TRBV7-8
J gene: TRBJ2-2
CDR3 protein: CASSSTGSLNTGELFF
CDR3 DNA: TGTGCCAGCAGCTCCACCGGGTCACTAAACACCGGGGAGCTGTTTTTT

clone size: NA
D gene: TRBD2
V gene: TRBV10-1
J gene: TRBJ2-3
CDR3 protein: CASSPGLAGVYTQYF
CDR3 DNA: TGCGCCAGCAGTCCAGGACTAGCGGGAGTATATACGCAGTATTTT

clone size: NA
D gene: NA
V gene: TRBV9
J gene: TRBJ2-3
CDR3 protein: CASSVLATDTQYF
CDR3 DNA: TGTGCCAGCAGCGTGCTAGCTACTGATACGCAGTATTTT

clone size: NA
D gene: NA
V gene: TRBV5-6
J gene: TRBJ2-5
CDR3 protein: CASSFSQETQYF
CDR3 DNA: TGTGCCAGCAGCTTCTCCCAGGAGACCCAGTACTTC

clone size: NA
D gene: NA
V gene: TRBV30
J gene: TRBJ1-1
CDR3 protein: CAWSAFSRTVMNTEAFF
CDR3 DNA: TGTGCCTGGAGTGCGTTCTCCCGGACAGTAATGAACACTGAAGCTTTCTTT

clone size: NA
D gene: TRBD1
V gene: TRBV19
J gene: TRBJ2-2
CDR3 protein: CASSIGYRGPTGELFF
CDR3 DNA: TGTGCCAGTAGTATAGGTTACAGGGGGCCCACCGGGGAGCTGTTTTTT

clone size: NA
D gene: NA
V gene: TRBV6-5
J gene: TRBJ1-2
CDR3 protein: CASRPLGGYGYTF
CDR3 DNA: TGTGCCAGCAGGCCTCTCGGAGGGTATGGCTACACCTTC

clone size: NA
D gene: NA
V gene: TRBV6-6
J gene: TRBJ1-6
CDR3 protein: CASRETVNSPLHF
CDR3 DNA: TGTGCCAGCAGGGAAACAGTAAATTCACCCCTCCACTTT

clone size: NA
D gene: NA
V gene: TRBV5-4
J gene: TRBJ2-3
CDR3 protein: CASSFGLHTDTQYF
CDR3 DNA: TGTGCCAGCAGCTTCGGACTGCACACAGATACGCAGTATTTT

clone size: once
D gene: NA
V gene: TRBV9
J gene: TRBJ1-1
CDR3 protein: CASSLGQPNTEAFF
CDR3 DNA: TGTGCCAGCAGCTTGGGACAACCTAACACTGAAGCTTTCTTT